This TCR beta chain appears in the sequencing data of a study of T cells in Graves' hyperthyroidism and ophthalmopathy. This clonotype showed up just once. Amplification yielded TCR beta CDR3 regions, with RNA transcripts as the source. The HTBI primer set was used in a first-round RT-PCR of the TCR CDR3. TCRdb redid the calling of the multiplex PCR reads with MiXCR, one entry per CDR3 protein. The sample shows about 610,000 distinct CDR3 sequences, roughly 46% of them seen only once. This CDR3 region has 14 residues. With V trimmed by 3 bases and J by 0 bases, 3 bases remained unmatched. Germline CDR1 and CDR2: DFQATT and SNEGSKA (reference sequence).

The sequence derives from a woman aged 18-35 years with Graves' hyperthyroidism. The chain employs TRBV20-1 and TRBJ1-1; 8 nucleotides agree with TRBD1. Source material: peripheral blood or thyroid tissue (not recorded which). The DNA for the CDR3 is TGCAGTGCTAGTGACAGGGGTATGAACACTGAAGCTTTCTTT. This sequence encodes CSASDRGMNTEAFF.